The TCR beta chain under discussion was sequenced for a study of blood T cell repertoires in COVID-19 (dated by TCRdb to about 2020). Background on the whole study: The collaborator samples originated in the United States, Italy and Spain and spanned the acute and convalescent phases of COVID-19. Where available, HLA class I and class II types were obtained from metadata supplied by the sample provider rather than from assay-based typing. The sample metadata nearly always contained a de-identified subject ID, COVID-19 status, age in years and sex. Deeply sampled blood TCRbeta repertoires from subjects exposed to, actively infected with, or recovered from COVID-19 were included in the dataset. The material from the prospective study consisted of cDNA or gDNA derived from T cells, B-cell-depleted T cells, or PBMCs. The samples were drawn from two sources: the first 160 participants of the ongoing ImmuneRACE study, and fewer than 1,500 subjects contributed by 6 global collaborators. The repertoires were released in a freely available public database meant as a resource for research on the immune response to SARS-CoV-2. Study-level results and caveats: The quantity of clinical and demographic metadata differed by source and by participant and was supplied without curation.

Enrolling through a virtual design, the prospective study's participants ranged in age from roughly 18 to 89 years and lived across 24 United States geographic areas. In the prospective study, participants were assigned to cohorts based on the clinical history participants reported in a screening survey and a study questionnaire. In the prospective study, mobile phlebotomists collected whole blood, serum and a nasopharyngeal or oropharyngeal swab from each participant. Over an approximately 2-month period, participants in the prospective study had the option of providing additional blood draws and questionnaires. Before DNA extraction, blood samples from the prospective study were shipped at room temperature or frozen. A remark on this clone: There is no known antigen for this receptor. Base qualities were left out, and no much larger clone turns up one base away.

TCRbeta CDR3 regions were amplified from genomic DNA by means of the immunoSEQ Assay, a bias-controlled multiplex PCR. The paper's processing steps were these. Within the assay, amplification of reference gene primers was used to estimate how many nucleated cells each sample contained. To quantify the absolute abundance of each unique TCRbeta CDR3 rearrangement, sequence reads were collapsed and filtered. For each sample, productive Simpson clonality was calculated by taking the square root of Simpson's diversity index across productive rearrangements. This is the immuneACCESS table as TCRdb keeps it, with only in-frame sequences that have V and J called. A part of the clones is gone; compared with another copy, unresolved V genes explain less than half, and the rest is unexplained. That table is the source of V, J and clone size, and D and trimming were worked out from the DNA. Recorded for this sample are about 440,000 clones; around 90% of them occurred a single time. Of the sample, around 1.8% is held by the ten largest clones.

The CDR3 measures 13 amino acids from cysteine to phenylalanine. Left in the record is the CDR3 DNA by itself, 39 bases read in frame from the first base. CDR1 and CDR2, looked up from the germline V gene, are SGHVS and FNYEAQ. The germline ends are 8 bases apart after V is trimmed by 5 bases and J by 1 base. Material for sequencing was PBMCs or T cells enriched from blood (not recorded which). The source is a woman aged 18-35 years with acute COVID-19. The chain is assembled from TRBV7-6 and TRBJ1-1; the D gene remains uncertain. The nucleotide sequence reads as follows: TGTGCCAGCAGCCGTAGACAGAACACTGAAGCTTTCTTT. The translation is CASSRRQNTEAFF.